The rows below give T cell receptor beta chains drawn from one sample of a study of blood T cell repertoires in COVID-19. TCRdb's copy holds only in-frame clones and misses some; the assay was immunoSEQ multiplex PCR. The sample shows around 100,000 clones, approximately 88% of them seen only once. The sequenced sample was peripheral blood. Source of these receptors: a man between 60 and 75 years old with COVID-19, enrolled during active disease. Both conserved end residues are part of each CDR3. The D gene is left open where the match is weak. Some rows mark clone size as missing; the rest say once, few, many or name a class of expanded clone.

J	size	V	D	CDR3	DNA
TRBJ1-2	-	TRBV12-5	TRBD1	CASGLWIDRVPSNYGYTF	TGTGCTAGTGGTTTGTGGATAGACAGGGTTCCATCTAACTATGGCTACACCTTC
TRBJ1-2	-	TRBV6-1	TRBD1	CASSEARGTGDPSHYGYTF	TGTGCCAGCAGTGAAGCGCGAGGGACAGGGGACCCCAGTCACTATGGCTACACCTTC
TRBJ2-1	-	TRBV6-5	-	CASSFSGSSYNEQFF	TGTGCCAGCAGTTTTAGCGGAAGCTCCTACAATGAGCAGTTCTTC
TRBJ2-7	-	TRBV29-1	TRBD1	CSGADRASGEQYF	TGCAGCGGCGCGGACAGGGCTTCGGGCGAGCAGTACTTC
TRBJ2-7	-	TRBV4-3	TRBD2	CASSQDLAGGLNEQYF	TGCGCCAGCAGCCAAGACCTAGCGGGAGGCCTGAACGAGCAGTACTTC
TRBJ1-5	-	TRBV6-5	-	CASTEEGGGLSQHF	TGTGCCAGCACCGAGGAGGGAGGAGGTTTGTCCCAGCATTTT
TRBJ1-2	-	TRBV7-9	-	CASKGEAGGGFTNYGYTF	TGTGCCAGCAAAGGAGAGGCGGGGGGAGGCTTTACTAACTATGGCTACACCTTC
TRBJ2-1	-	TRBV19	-	CASSIDREQFF	TGTGCCAGTAGTATCGATCGGGAGCAGTTCTTC
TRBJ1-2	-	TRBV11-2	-	CASSSGDYGYTF	TGTGCCAGCAGCTCGGGGGACTATGGCTACACCTTC
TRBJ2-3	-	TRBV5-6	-	CASSPWGPSTDTQYF	TGTGCCAGCAGCCCTTGGGGCCCTAGCACAGATACGCAGTATTTT
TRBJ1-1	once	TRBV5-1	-	CASSLENGEAFF	TGCGCCAGCAGCTTGGAAAATGGGGAGGCTTTCTTT
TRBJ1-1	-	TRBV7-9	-	CASSLSRVMNTEAFF	TGTGCCAGCAGCTTATCCAGGGTCATGAACACTGAAGCTTTCTTT
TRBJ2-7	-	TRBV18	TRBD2	CASSPSSGGSEQYF	TGTGCCAGCTCACCGAGTAGCGGGGGGAGCGAGCAGTACTTC